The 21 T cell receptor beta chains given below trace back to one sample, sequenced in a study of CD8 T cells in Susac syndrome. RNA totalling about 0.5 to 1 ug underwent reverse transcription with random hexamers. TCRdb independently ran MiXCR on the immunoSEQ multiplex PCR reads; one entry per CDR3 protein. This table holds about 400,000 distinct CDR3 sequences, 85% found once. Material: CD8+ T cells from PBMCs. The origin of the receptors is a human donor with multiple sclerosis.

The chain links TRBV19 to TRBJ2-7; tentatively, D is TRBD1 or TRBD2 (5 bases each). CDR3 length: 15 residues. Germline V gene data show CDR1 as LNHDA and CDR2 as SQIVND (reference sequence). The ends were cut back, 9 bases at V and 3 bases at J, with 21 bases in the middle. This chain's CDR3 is CASLSPGPDIYEQYF. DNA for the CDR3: TGTGCCAGCCTCAGCCCGGGACCCGACATCTACGAGCAGTACTTC.

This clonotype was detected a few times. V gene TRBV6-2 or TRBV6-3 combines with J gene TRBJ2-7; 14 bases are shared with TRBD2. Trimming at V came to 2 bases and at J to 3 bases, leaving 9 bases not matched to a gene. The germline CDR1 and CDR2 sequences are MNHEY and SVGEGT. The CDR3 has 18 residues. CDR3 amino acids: CASSYTTSGGAEFYEQYF. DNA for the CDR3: TGTGCCAGCAGTTACACGACTAGCGGGGGGGCCGAGTTCTACGAGCAGTACTTC.

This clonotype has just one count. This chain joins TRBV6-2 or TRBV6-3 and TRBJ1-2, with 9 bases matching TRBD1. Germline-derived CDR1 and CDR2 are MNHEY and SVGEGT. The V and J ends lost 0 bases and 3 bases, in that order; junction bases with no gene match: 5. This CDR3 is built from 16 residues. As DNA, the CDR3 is TGTGCCAGCAGTTACTCATACAGGGGGCGAGACTATGGCTACACCTTC. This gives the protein CASSYSYRGRDYGYTF.

The CDR3 loop is CSVEVQAYEQYF. The CDR3, as DNA: TGCAGCGTTGAAGTACAGGCCTACGAGCAGTACTTC. The V call is TRBV29-1, the J call TRBJ2-7; possibly TRBD1 for D (5 bases). This CDR3 region has 12 residues. The germline V gene has CDR1 SQVTM and CDR2 ANQGSEA. V lost 1 base to trimming and J lost 2 bases, with 6 bases between them.

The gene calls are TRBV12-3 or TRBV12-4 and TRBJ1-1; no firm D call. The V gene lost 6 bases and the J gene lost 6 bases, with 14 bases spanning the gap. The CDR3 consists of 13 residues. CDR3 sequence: CASSLELWAEAFF. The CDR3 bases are TGTGCCAGCAGCCTCGAGCTATGGGCTGAAGCTTTCTTT.

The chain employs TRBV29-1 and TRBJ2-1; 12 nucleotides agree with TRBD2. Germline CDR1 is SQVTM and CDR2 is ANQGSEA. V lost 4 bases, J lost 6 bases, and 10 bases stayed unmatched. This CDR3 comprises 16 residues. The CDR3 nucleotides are TGCAGCGTTGTTTCGACTAGCGGGAGTTCGGGCAATGAGCAGTTCTTC. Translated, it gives CSVVSTSGSSGNEQFF.

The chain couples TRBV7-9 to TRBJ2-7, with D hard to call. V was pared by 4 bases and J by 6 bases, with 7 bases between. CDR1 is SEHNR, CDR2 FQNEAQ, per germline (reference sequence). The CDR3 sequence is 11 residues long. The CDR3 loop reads CASSWTGEQYF. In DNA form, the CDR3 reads TGTGCCAGCAGCTGGACGGGCGAGCAGTACTTC.

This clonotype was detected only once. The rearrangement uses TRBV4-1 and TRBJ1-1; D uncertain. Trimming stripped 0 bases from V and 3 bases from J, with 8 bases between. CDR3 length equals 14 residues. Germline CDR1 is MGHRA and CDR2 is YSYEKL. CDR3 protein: CASSQEVGDTEAFF. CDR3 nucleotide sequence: TGCGCCAGCAGCCAAGAGGTGGGTGACACTGAAGCTTTCTTT.

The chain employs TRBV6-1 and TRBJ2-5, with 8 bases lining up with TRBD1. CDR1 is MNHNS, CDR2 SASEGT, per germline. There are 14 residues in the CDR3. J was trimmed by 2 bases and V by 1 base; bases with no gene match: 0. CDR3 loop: CASSEGTGQETQYF. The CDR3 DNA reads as TGTGCCAGCAGTGAAGGGACAGGGCAAGAGACCCAGTACTTC.

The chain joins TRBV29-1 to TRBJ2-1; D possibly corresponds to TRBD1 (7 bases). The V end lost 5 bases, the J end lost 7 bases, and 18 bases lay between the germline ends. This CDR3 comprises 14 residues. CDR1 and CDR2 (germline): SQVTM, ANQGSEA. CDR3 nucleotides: TGCAGCGTTCTCCGAGGGGGCGCGGGAAATGAGCAGTTCTTC. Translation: CSVLRGGAGNEQFF.

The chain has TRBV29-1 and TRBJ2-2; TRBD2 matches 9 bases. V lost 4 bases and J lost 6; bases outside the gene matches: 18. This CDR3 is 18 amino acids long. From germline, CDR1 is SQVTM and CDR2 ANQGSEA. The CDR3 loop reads CSVGGYIPGLASSGELFF. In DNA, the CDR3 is TGCAGCGTTGGGGGGTACATTCCGGGACTAGCCTCTTCCGGGGAGCTGTTTTTT.

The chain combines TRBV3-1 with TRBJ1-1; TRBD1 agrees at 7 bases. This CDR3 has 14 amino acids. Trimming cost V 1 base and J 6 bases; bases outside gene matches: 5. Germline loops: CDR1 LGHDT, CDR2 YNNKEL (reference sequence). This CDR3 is CASSQGDSGAEAFF. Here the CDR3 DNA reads TGTGCCAGCAGCCAAGGGGACAGCGGGGCTGAAGCTTTCTTT.

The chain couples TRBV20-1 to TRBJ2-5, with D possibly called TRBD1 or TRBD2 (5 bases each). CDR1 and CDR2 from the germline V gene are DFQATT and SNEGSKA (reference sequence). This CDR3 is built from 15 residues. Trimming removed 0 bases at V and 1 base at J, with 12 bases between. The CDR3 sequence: CSARERTGLQETQYF. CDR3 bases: TGCAGTGCTAGAGAAAGAACAGGACTCCAAGAGACCCAGTACTTC.

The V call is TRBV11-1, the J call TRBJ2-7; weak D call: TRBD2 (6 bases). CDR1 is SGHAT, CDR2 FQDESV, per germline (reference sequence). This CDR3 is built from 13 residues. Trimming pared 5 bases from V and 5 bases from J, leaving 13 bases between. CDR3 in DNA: TGTGCCAGCAGCCCCGGCGGGGCCCACGAGCAGTACTTC. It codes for CASSPGGAHEQYF.

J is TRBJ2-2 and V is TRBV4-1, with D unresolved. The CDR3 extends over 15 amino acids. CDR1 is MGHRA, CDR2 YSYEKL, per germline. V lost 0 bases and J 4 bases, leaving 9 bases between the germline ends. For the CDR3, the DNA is TGCGCCAGCAGCCAAGATCCCAGAACCACCGGGGAGCTGTTTTTT. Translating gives CASSQDPRTTGELFF.

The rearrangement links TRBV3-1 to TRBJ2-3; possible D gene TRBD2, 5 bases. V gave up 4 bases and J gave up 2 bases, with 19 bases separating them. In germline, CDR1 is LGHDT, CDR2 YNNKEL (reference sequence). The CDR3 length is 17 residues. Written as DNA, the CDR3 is TGTGCCAGCAGCCTTTCGACTGGAGGACCTAACACAGATACGCAGTATTTT. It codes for CASSLSTGGPNTDTQYF.

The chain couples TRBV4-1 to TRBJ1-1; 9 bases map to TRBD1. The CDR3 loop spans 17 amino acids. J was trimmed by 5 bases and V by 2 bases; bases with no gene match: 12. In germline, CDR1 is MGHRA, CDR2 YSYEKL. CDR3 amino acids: CASSQPGDREEKTEAFF. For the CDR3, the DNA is TGCGCCAGCAGCCAACCAGGGGACAGGGAGGAAAAAACTGAAGCTTTCTTT.

CDR3: CASSVGGVPYGYTF. DNA of the CDR3: TGTGCCAGCAGCGTAGGAGGGGTCCCCTATGGCTACACCTTC. The chain joins TRBV9 to TRBJ1-2, with D perhaps TRBD1 (5 bases). The CDR3 contains 14 residues. Looked up from germline, CDR1 is SGDLS and CDR2 is YYNGEE. V lost 0 bases and J 4 bases, leaving 10 bases between the germline ends.

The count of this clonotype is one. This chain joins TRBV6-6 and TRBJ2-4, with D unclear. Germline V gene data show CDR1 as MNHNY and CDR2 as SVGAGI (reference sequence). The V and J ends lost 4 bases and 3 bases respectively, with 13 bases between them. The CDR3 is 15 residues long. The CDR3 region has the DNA TGTGCCAGCAGTTTCTCATATGAGGTCAAAAACATTCAGTACTTC. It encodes CASSFSYEVKNIQYF.

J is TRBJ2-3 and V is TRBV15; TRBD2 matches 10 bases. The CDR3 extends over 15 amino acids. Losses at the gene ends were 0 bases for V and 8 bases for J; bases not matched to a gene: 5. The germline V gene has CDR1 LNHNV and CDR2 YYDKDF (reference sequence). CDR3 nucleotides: TGTGCCACCAGCAGAGATTTAGCGGGAGGAGCTACGCAGTATTTT. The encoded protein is CATSRDLAGGATQYF.

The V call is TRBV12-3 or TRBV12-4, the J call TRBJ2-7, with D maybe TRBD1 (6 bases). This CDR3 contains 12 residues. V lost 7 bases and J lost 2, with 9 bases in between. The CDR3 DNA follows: TGTGCCAGCAAAGAGGGGGCCTACGAGCAGTACTTC. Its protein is CASKEGAYEQYF.